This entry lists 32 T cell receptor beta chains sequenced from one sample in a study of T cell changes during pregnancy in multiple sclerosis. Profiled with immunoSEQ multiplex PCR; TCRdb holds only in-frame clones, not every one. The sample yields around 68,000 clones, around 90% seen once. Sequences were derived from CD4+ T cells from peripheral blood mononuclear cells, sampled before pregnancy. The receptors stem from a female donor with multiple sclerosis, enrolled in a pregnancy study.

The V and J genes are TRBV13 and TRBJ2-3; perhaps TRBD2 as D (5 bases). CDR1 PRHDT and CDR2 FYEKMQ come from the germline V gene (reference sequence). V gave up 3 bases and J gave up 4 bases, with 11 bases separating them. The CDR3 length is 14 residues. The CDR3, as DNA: TGTGCCAGCAGCTTGAGGTCGGGGTCAGATACGCAGTATTTT. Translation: CASSLRSGSDTQYF. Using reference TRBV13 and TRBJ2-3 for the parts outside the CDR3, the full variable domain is AAGVIQSPRHLIKEKRETATLKCYPIPRHDTVYWYQQGPGQDPQFLISFYEKMQSDKGSIPDRFSAQQFSDYHSELNMSSLELGDSALYFCASSLRSGSDTQYFGPGTRLTVL.

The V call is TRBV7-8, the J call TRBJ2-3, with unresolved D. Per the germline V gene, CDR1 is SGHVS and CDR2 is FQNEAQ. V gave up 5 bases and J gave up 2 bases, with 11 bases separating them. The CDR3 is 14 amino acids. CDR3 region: CASSRRSSTDTQYF. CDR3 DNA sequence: TGTGCCAGCAGCCGCCGGTCGTCCACAGATACGCAGTATTTT.

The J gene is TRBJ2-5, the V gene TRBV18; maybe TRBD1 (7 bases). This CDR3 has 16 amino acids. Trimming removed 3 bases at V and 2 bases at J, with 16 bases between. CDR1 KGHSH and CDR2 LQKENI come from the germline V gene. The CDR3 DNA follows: TGTGCCAGCTCACCGTACCAGGGGGGAGGTCAAGAGACCCAGTACTTC. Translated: CASSPYQGGGQETQYF.

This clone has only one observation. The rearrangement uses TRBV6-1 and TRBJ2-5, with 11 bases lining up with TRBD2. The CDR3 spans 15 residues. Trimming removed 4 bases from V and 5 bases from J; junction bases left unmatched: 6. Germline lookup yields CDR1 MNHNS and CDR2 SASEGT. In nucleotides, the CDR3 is TGTGCCAGCAGTGTCACTAGCGGGGGTGGGGAGACCCAGTACTTC. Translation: CASSVTSGGGETQYF.

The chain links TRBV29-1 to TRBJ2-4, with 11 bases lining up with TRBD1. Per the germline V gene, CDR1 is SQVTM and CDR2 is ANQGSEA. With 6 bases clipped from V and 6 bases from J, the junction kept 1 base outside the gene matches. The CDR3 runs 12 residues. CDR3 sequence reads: CSVGQGGNIQYF. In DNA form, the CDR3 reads TGCAGCGTGGGACAGGGGGGAAACATTCAGTACTTC.

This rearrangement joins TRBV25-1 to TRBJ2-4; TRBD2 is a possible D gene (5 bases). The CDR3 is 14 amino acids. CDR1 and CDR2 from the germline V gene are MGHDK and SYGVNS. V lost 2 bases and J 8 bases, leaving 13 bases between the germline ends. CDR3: CASSEAFLGDIQYF. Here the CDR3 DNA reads TGTGCCAGCAGTGAAGCCTTCCTGGGAGACATTCAGTACTTC.

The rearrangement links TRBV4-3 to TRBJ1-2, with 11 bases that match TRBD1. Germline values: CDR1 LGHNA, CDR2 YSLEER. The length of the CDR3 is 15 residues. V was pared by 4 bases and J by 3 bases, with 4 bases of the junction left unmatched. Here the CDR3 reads CASSLRDRGDYGYTF. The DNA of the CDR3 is TGCGCCAGCAGCCTCCGGGACAGGGGGGACTATGGCTACACCTTC.

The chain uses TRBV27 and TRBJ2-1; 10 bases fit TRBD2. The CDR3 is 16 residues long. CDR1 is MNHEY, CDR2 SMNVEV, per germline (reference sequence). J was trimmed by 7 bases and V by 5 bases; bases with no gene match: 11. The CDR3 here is CASSGPRGAGGNEQFF. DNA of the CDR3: TGTGCCAGCAGTGGCCCCCGGGGAGCGGGAGGGAATGAGCAGTTCTTC.

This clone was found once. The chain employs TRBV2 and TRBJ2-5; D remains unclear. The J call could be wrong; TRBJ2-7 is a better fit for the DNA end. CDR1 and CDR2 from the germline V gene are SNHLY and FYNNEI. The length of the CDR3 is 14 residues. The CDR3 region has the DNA TGTGCCAGCAGTGGGTCAGGAAAGGTCTACGAGCAGTACTTC. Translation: CASSGSGKVYEQYF.

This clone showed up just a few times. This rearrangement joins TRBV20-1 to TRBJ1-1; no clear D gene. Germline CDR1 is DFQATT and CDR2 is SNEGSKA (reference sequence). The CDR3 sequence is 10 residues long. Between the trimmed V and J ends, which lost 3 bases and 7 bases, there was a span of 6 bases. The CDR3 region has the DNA TGCAGTGCTAGGAGCGGTGAAGCTTTCTTT. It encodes CSARSGEAFF.

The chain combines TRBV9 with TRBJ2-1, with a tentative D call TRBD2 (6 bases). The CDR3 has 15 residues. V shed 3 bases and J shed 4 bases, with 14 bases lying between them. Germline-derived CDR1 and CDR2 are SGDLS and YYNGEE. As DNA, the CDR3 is TGTGCCAGCAGCGGGAGGTTGGGGGGATACAATGAGCAGTTCTTC. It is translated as CASSGRLGGYNEQFF.

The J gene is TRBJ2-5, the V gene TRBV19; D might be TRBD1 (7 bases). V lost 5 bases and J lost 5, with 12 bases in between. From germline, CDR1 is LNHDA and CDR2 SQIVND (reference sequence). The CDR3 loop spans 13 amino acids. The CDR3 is CASSVQGRETQYF. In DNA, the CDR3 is TGTGCCAGTAGTGTACAGGGGAGGGAGACCCAGTACTTC.

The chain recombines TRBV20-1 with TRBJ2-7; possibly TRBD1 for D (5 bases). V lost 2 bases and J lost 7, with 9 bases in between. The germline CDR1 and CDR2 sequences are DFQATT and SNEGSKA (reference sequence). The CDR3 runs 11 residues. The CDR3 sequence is CSARQDTEQYF. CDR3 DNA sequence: TGCAGTGCTAGACAGGACACAGAGCAGTACTTC.

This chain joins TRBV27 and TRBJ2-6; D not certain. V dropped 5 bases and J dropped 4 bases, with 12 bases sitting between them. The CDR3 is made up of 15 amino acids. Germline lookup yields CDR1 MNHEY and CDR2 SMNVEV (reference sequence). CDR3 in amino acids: CASSPIQSGANVLTF. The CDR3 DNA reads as TGTGCCAGCAGTCCCATACAGTCGGGGGCCAACGTCCTGACTTTC.

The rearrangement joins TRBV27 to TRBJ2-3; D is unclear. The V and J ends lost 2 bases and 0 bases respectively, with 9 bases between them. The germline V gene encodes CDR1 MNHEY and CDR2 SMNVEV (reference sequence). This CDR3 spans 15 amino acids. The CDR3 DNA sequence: TGTGCCAGCAGTTTAATTTCTCGGAGCACAGATACGCAGTATTTT. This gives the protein CASSLISRSTDTQYF.

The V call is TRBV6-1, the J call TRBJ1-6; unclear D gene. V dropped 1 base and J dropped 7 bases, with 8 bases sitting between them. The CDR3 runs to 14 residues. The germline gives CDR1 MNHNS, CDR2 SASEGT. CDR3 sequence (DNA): TGTGCCAGCAGTGAAGTTTCGCGCAATTCACCCCTCCACTTT. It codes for CASSEVSRNSPLHF.

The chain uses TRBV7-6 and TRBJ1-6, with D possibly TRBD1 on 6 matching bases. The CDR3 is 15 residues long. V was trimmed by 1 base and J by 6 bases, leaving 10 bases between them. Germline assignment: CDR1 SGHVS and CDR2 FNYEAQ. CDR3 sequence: CASSLGGGGNSPLHF. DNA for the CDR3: TGTGCCAGCAGCTTAGGAGGGGGTGGTAATTCACCCCTCCACTTT.

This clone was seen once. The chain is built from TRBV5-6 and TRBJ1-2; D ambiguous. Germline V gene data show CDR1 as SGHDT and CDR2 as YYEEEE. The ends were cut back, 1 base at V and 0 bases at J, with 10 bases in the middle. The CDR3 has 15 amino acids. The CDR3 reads CASSLSPIANYGYTF. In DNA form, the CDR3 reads TGTGCCAGCAGCTTGTCTCCTATAGCTAACTATGGCTACACCTTC.

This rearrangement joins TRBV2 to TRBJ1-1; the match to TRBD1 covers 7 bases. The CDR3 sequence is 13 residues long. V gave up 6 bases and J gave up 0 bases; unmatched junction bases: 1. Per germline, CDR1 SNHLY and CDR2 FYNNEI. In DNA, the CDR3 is TGTGCCAGCAGGGGACAGATGAACACTGAAGCTTTCTTT. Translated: CASRGQMNTEAFF.

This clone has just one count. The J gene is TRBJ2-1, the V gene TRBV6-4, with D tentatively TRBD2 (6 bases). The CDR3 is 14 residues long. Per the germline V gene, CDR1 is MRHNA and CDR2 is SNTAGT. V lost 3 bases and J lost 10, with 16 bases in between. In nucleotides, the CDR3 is TGTGCCAGCAGTGAGGGTACTAGCTTCTCCGAGCAGTTCTTC. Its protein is CASSEGTSFSEQFF.

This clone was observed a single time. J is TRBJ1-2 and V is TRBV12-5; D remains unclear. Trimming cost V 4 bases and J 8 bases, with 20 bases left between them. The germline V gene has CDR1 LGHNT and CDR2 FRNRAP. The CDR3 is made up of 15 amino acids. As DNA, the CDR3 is TGTGCTAGTGGTTCCTCAAACCCAGGAGGCTACGGCTACACCTTC. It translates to CASGSSNPGGYGYTF.

CDR3 DNA: TGTGCCAGCAGCCTGGCCCTAGCGGGGGCATACAATGAGCAGTTCTTC. It specifies CASSLALAGAYNEQFF. This sequence joins TRBV5-5 and TRBJ2-1; 10 bases line up with TRBD2. CDR1 is SGHKS and CDR2 is YYEKEE in the germline V gene (reference sequence). V shed 4 bases and J 4 bases; nucleotides not matched to a gene: 8. The CDR3 runs 16 residues.

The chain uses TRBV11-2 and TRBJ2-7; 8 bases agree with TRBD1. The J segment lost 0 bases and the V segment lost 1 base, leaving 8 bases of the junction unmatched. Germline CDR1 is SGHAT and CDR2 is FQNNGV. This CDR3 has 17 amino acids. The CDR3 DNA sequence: TGTGCCAGCAGCTTAGGCGGGACAGGAGGCCTCTCCTACGAGCAGTACTTC. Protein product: CASSLGGTGGLSYEQYF.

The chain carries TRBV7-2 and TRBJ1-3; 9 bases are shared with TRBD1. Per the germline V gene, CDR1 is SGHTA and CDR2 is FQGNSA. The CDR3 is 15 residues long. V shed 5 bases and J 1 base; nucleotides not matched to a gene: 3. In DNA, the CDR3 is TGTGCCAGCAGCACGGACAGGGGATCTGGAAACACCATATATTTT. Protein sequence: CASSTDRGSGNTIYF.

The CDR3 DNA sequence: TGTGCCATCAGTGTAGGGGTACAAGAGACCCAGTACTTC. Translation: CAISVGVQETQYF. The chain employs TRBV10-3 and TRBJ2-5; D is possibly TRBD1 (5 bases). This CDR3 region has 13 residues. In germline, CDR1 is ENHRY, CDR2 SYGVKD. V was cut by 4 bases and J by 2 bases, with 8 bases left in between.

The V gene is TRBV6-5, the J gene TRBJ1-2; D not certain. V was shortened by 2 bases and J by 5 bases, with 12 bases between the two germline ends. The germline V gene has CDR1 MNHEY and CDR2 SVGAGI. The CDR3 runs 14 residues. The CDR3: CASSYDGQLYGYTF. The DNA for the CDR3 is TGTGCCAGCAGTTACGATGGCCAGTTGTATGGCTACACCTTC.

CDR3 in DNA: TGTGCCAGCACCAGGAACGCCCAGGGCCTGGAAAAACTGTTTTTT. This encodes CASTRNAQGLEKLFF. The V gene is TRBV6-1, the J gene TRBJ1-4; D might be TRBD1 (5 bases). The length of the CDR3 is 15 residues. With 7 bases removed from V and 8 bases from J, the gap between germline ends came to 20 bases. Germline assignment: CDR1 MNHNS and CDR2 SASEGT.

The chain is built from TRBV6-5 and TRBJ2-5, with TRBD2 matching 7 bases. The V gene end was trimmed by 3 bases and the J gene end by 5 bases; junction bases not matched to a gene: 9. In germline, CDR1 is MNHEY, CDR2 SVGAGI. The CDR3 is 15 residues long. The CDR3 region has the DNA TGTGCCAGCAGTTATAACTCAGCGGGGTGGGAGACCCAGTACTTC. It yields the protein CASSYNSAGWETQYF.

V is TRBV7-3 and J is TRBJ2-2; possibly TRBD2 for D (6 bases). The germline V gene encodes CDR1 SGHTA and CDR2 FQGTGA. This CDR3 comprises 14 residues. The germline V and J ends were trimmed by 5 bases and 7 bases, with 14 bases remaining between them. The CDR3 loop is CASSKREYHGELFF. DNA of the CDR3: TGTGCCAGCAGCAAACGGGAGTATCACGGGGAGCTGTTTTTT. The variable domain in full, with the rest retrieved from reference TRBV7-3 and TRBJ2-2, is GAGVSQTPSNKVTEKGKYVELRCDPISGHTALYWYRQSLGQGPEFLIYFQGTGAADDSGLPNDRFFAVRPEGSVSTLKIQRTERGDSAVYLCASSKREYHGELFFGEGSRLTVL.

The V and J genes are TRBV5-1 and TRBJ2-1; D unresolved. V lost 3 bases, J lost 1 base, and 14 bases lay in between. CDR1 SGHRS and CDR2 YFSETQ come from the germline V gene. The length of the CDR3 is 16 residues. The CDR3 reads CASSYGQRMSYNEQFF. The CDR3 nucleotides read TGCGCCAGCAGCTATGGGCAAAGGATGTCCTACAATGAGCAGTTCTTC. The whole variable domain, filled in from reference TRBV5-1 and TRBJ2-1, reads KAGVTQTPRYLIKTRGQQVTLSCSPISGHRSVSWYQQTPGQGLQFLFEYFSETQRNKGNFPGRFSGRQFSNSRSEMNVSTLELGDSALYLCASSYGQRMSYNEQFFGPGTRLTVL.

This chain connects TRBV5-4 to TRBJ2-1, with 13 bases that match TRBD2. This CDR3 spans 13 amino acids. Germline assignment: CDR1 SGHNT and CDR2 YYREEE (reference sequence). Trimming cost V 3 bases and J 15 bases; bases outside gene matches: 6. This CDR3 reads CASSWTSGSRLFF. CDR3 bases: TGTGCCAGCAGCTGGACTAGCGGGAGTAGGCTGTTCTTC.

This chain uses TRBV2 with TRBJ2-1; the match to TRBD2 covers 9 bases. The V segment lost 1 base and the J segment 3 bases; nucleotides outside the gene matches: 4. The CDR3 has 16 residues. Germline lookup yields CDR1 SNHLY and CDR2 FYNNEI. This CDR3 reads CASSEVRLAVYNEQFF. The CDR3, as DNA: TGTGCCAGCAGTGAAGTAAGACTAGCGGTCTACAATGAGCAGTTCTTC.